This T cell receptor beta chain is drawn from a study of regulatory T cells in long-lasting Graves disease. For TCR beta, libraries came from iRepertoire HTBI primers and Arm-PCR of CDR3 regions. One entry per CDR3 protein results from TCRdb running MiXCR on the multiplex PCR reads. The sample holds about 290,000 distinct CDR3 sequences; roughly 21% are singletons and the top ten take around three fifths. The time point here: persistent/refractory GD, antithyroid drugs over 5 years with positive TRAb. Preparation of the TCR library used RNA extracted from PBMCs. With 1 base removed from V and 6 bases from J, the gap between germline ends came to 15 bases. The germline V gene encodes CDR1 DFQATT and CDR2 SNEGSKA (reference sequence). The CDR3 consists of 14 residues.

Sequenced here: peripheral blood mononuclear cells (PBMCs), sampled when the disease was refractory, from a patient treated with antithyroid drugs. This chain connects TRBV20-1 to TRBJ1-2, with D tentatively TRBD1 (5 bases). The TCR originated in a female donor with Graves disease. The DNA for the CDR3 is TGCAGTGCTAGAGGAATCGCAGCGGGGCATGGCTACACCTTC. It specifies CSARGIAAGHGYTF.